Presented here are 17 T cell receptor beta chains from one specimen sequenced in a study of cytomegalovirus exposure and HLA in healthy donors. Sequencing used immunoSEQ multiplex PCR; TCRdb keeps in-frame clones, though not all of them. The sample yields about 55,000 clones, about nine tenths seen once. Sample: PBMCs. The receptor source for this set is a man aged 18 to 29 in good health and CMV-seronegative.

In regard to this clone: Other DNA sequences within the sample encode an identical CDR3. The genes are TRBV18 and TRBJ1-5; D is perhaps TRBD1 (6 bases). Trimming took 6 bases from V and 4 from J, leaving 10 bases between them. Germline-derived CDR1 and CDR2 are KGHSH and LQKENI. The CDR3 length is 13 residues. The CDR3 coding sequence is TGTGCCAGCTCTCCGGACAGAAATCAGCCCCAGCATTTT. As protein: CASSPDRNQPQHF.

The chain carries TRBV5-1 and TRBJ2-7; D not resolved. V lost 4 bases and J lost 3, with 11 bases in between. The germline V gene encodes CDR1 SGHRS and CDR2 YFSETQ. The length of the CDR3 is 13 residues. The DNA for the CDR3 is TGCGCCAGCAGCCTCGTACCGGGCTACGAGCAGTACTTC. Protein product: CASSLVPGYEQYF.

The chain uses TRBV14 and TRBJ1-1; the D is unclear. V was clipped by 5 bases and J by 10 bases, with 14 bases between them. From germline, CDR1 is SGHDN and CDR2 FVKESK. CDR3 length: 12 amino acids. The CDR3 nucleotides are TGTGCCAGCAGCGACGGGGTTCGTAGAGCTTTCTTT. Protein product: CASSDGVRRAFF.

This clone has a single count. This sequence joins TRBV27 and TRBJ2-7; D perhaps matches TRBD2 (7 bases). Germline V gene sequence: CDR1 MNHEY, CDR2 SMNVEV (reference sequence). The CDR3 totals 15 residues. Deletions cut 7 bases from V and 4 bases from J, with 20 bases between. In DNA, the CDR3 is TGTGCCAGCAAGGTTGGGGGGGCCGGGTCATACGAGCAGTACTTC. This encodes CASKVGGAGSYEQYF.

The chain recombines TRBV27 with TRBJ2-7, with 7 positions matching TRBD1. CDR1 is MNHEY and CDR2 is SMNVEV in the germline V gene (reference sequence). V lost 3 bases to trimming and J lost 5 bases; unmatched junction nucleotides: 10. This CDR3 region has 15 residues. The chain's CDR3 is CASSLGVRGQDEQYF. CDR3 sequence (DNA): TGTGCCAGCAGTTTGGGGGTTCGTGGACAGGACGAGCAGTACTTC.

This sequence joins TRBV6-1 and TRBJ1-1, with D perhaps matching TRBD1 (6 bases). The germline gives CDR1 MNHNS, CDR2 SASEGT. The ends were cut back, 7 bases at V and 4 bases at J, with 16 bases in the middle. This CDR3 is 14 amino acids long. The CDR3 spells CASKRTGSLTEAFF. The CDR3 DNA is TGTGCCAGCAAGAGAACAGGGTCTCTCACTGAAGCTTTCTTT.

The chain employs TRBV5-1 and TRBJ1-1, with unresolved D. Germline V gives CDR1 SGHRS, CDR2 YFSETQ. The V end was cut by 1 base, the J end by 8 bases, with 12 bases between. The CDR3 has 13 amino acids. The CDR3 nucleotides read TGCGCCAGCAGCTTGTCGCCAGACTTAGAAGCTTTCTTT. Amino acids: CASSLSPDLEAFF.

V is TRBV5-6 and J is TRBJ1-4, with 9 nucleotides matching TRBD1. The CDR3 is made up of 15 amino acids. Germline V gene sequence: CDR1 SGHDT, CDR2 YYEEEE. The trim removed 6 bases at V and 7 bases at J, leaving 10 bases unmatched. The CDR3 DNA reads TGTGCCAGCACCGACCTACAGGGGGCCGGTGAAAAACTGTTTTTT. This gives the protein CASTDLQGAGEKLFF.

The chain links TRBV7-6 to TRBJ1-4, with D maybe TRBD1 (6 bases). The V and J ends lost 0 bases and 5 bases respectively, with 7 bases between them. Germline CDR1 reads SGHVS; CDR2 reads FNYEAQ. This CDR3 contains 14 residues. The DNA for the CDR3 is TGTGCCAGCAGCTTAGCGGGGACAAATGAAAAACTGTTTTTT. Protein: CASSLAGTNEKLFF.

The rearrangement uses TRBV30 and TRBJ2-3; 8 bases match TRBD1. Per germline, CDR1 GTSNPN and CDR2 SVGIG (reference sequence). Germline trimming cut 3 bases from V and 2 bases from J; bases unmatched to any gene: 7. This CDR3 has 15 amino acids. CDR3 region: CAWRAPGQATDTQYF. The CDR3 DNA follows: TGTGCCTGGAGGGCCCCGGGACAGGCCACAGATACGCAGTATTTT.

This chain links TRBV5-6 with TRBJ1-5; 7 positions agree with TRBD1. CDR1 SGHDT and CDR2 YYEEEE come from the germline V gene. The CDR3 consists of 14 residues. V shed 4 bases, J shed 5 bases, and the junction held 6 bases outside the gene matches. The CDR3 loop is CASSRNRGDQPQHF. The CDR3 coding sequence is TGTGCCAGCAGCCGCAACAGGGGAGATCAGCCCCAGCATTTT.

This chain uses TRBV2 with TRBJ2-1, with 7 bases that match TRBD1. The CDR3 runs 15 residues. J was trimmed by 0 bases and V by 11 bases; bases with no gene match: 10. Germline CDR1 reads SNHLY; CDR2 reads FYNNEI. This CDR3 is CAGKGGQSSYNEQFF. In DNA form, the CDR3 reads TGTGCCGGGAAAGGGGGCCAAAGCTCCTACAATGAGCAGTTCTTC.

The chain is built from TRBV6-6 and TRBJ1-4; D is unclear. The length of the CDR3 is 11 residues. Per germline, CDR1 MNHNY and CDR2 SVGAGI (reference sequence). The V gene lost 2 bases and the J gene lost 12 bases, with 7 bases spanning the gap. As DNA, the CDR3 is TGTGCCAGCAGTTACGACATTCAACTGTTTTTT. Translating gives CASSYDIQLFF.

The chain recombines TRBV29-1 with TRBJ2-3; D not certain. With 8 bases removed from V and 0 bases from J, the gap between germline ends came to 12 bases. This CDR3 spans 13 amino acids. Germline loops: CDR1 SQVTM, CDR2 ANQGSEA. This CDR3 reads CSTTGGSTDTQYF. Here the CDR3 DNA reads TGCAGCACGACGGGTGGTAGCACAGATACGCAGTATTTT.

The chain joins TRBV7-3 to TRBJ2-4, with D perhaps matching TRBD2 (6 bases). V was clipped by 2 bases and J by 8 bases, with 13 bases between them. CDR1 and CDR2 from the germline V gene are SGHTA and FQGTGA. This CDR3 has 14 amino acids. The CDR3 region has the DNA TGTGCCAGCAGCTTAGGAGGGGCAAAGGACATTCAGTACTTC. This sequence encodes CASSLGGAKDIQYF.

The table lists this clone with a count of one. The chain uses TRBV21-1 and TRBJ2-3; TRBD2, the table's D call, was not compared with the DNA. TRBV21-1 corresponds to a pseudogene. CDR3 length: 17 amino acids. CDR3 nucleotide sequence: TGTGCCAGCAGCAAAGGCAGCGGGAGGCGTTACACAGATACGCAGTATTTT. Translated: CASSKGSGRRYTDTQYF.

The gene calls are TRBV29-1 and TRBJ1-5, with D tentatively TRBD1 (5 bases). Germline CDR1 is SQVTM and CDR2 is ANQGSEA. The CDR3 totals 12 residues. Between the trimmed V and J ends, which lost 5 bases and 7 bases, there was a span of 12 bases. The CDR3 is CSVWQGRQPQHF. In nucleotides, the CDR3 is TGCAGCGTTTGGCAGGGTCGACAGCCCCAGCATTTT.